These T cell receptor beta chains were read from a single sample in a study of cytomegalovirus exposure and HLA in healthy donors. Assay: immunoSEQ multiplex PCR; the TCRdb copy retains only in-frame clones and omits some. The sample yields approximately 190,000 clones, around 78% seen once. The specimen was PBMCs. The receptors originated from a woman younger than 45 in good health and CMV-seropositive. The CDR3 runs from the conserved cysteine through the conserved F or W. The D gene is left open where the match is weak. Clone size, where shown, is once, few, many, or a class for clones that have expanded.

D | J | V | size | DNA | CDR3
- | TRBJ2-2 | TRBV7-3 | few | TGTGCCAGCAGCTCAAAATTTTTAGCGGAGAACACCGGGGAGCTGTTTTTT | CASSSKFLAENTGELFF
TRBD1 | TRBJ1-1 | TRBV18 | - | TGTGCCAGCTCACCAGGGACAGGGTTGACTGAAGCTTTTTTT | CASSPGTGLTEAFF
TRBD1 | TRBJ1-1 | TRBV11-2 | - | TGTGCCAGCAGTTCCACAGGGGGGAAGATTAACACTGAAGCTTTCTTT | CASSSTGGKINTEAFF
- | TRBJ2-2 | TRBV5-4 | - | TGTGCCAGCAGCTTGCCCGCTAGCGACTCCAAATACACCGGGGAGCTGTTTTTT | CASSLPASDSKYTGELFF
TRBD1 | TRBJ1-4 | TRBV4-1 | - | TGCGCCAGCAGCCACTCCGTCAGGGGACAGGAAAAACTGTTTTTT | CASSHSVRGQEKLFF
- | TRBJ1-5 | TRBV6-1 | - | TGTGCCAGCAGTGAGGGAGCAGGGGCAGGGAGTCAGCCCCAGCATTTT | CASSEGAGAGSQPQHF
- | TRBJ2-7 | TRBV28 | once | TGTGCCAGCAGTCGGGAAGTCTACGAGCAGTACTTC | CASSREVYEQYF
- | TRBJ1-5 | TRBV6-6 | few | TGTGCCGGGAGGCTAACAGAGAATAGCAATCAGCCCCAGCATTTT | CAGRLTENSNQPQHF
- | TRBJ2-1 | TRBV29-1 | - | TGCAGCGGTGGAGGATTAGCGTCGACCCAAGGCGAGCAGTTCTTC | CSGGGLASTQGEQFF
TRBD1 | TRBJ2-5 | TRBV10-3 | few | TGTGCCATCAGCTCGGGACAGAAAGAGACCCAGTACTTC | CAISSGQKETQYF
TRBD1 | TRBJ2-7 | TRBV2 | - | TGTGCCAGTAGACAGGGCACCTACGAGCAGTACTTC | CASRQGTYEQYF
TRBD1 | TRBJ1-1 | TRBV28 | - | TGTGCCAGCAGTAGGGACAGGGGGCGAGGAACTGAAGCTTTCTTT | CASSRDRGRGTEAFF
- | TRBJ1-1 | TRBV28 | - | TGTGCCAGCAGTCTCGCAGGGTTCACTGAAGCTTTCTTT | CASSLAGFTEAFF
- | TRBJ2-3 | TRBV23-1 | - | TGCGCCAGCAGTCAATTATTGGTAGGGGCAAGAGATACGCAGTATTTT | CASSQLLVGARDTQYF
TRBD2 | TRBJ2-1 | TRBV28 | - | TGTGCCATCACCCCCAGGGAGGGCGTTGAGCAGTTCTTC | CAITPREGVEQFF
TRBD1 | TRBJ2-1 | TRBV6-1 | - | TGTGCCAGTAACCGGGACAGGGGGTACAATGAGCAGTTCTTC | CASNRDRGYNEQFF
- | TRBJ2-6 | TRBV5-1 | - | TGCGCCAGCAGCCAAAGCCCGAACTCTGGGGCCAACGTCCTGACTTTC | CASSQSPNSGANVLTF
- | TRBJ1-1 | TRBV2 | once | TGTGCCAGCAGTGGGCAGGGTTACACTGAAGCTTTCTTT | CASSGQGYTEAFF